These 3 T cell receptor beta chains came from one sample sequenced in a study of radiotherapy plus CTLA-4 blockade in lung cancer. Profiled with immunoSEQ multiplex PCR; TCRdb holds only in-frame clones, not every one. The sample lists roughly 92,000 clones, about 86% occurring once. The sample was peripheral blood, taken from a patient treated with radiotherapy plus ipilimumab. These receptors came from a human donor with non-small cell lung cancer who had a partial response to radiotherapy plus ipilimumab.

The V call is TRBV6-9, the J call TRBJ1-5; no firm D call. V gave up 3 bases and J gave up 0 bases, with 9 bases separating them. This CDR3 has 15 residues. Germline CDR1 is MNHGY and CDR2 is SVAAGI. CDR3 loop: CASSYDIYSNQPQHF. DNA of the CDR3: TGTGCCAGCAGTTACGACATCTATAGCAATCAGCCCCAGCATTTT.

The rearrangement links TRBV5-1 to TRBJ2-1, with D possibly TRBD2 on 6 matching bases. The CDR3 is 15 residues long. V was trimmed by 0 bases and J by 5 bases, leaving 12 bases between them. Germline V lookup: CDR1 SGHRS, CDR2 YFSETQ. CDR3 amino acids: CASSLDAGTNNEQFF. The CDR3 region has the DNA TGCGCCAGCAGCTTGGATGCGGGAACCAACAATGAGCAGTTCTTC.

This rearrangement joins TRBV28 to TRBJ1-1; TRBD1 might be the D (5 bases). V shed 6 bases and J shed 6 bases, with 17 bases lying between them. Germline loops: CDR1 MDHEN, CDR2 SYDVKM. This CDR3 comprises 14 residues. CDR3 in DNA: TGTGCCAGCAGATATCCGGGACTCAGCTCTGAAGCTTTCTTT. Protein: CASRYPGLSSEAFF.